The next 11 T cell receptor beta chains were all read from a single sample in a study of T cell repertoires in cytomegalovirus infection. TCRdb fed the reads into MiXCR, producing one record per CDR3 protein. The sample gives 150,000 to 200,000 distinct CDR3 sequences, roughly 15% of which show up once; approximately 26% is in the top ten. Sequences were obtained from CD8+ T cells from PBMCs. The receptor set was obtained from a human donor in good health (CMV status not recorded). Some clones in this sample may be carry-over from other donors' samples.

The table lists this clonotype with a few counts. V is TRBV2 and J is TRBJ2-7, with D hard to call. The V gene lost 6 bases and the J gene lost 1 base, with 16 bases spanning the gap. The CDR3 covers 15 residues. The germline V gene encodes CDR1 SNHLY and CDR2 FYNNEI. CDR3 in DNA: TGTGCCAGCAGGACCCCCCCGGAAAATTCCTACGAGCAGTACTTC. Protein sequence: CASRTPPENSYEQYF.

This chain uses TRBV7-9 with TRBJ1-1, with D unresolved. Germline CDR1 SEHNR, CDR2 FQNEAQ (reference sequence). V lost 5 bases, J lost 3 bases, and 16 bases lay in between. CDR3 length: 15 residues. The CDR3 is CASSPGMDSDTEAFF. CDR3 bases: TGTGCCAGCAGCCCTGGAATGGATTCCGACACTGAAGCTTTCTTT.

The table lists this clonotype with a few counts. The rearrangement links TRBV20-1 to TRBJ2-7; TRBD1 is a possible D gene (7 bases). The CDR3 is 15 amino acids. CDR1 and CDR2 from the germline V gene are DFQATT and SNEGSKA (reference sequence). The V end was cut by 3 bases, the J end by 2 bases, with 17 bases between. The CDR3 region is CSARVRQGGAYEQYF. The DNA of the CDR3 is TGCAGTGCTAGGGTACGACAGGGAGGCGCCTACGAGCAGTACTTC.

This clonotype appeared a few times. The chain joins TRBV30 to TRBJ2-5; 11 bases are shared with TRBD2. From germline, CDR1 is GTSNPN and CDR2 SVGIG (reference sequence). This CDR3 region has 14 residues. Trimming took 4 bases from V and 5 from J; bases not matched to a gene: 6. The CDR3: CAWTSGGPSETQYF. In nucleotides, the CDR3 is TGTGCCTGGACTAGCGGGGGGCCGTCGGAGACCCAGTACTTC. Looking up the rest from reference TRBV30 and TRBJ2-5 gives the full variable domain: SQTIHQWPATLVQPVGSPLSLECTVEGTSNPNLYWYRQAAGRGLQLLFYSVGIGQISSEVPQNLSASRPQDRQFILSSKKLLLSDSGFYLCAWTSGGPSETQYFGPGTRLLVL.

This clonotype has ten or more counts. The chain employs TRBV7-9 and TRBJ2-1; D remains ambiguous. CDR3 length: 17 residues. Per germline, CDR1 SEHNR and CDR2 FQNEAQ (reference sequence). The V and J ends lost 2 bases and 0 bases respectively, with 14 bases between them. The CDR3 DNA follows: TGTGCCAGCAGCTTAATCCTGTCCCCTAGCTCCTACAATGAGCAGTTCTTC. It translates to CASSLILSPSSYNEQFF.

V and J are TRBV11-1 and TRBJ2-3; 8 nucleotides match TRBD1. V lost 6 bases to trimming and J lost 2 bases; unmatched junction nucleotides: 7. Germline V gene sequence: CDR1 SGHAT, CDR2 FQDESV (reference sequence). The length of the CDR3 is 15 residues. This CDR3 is CASRLGQGPTDTQYF. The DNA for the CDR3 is TGTGCCAGCAGACTAGGACAGGGACCCACAGATACGCAGTATTTT.

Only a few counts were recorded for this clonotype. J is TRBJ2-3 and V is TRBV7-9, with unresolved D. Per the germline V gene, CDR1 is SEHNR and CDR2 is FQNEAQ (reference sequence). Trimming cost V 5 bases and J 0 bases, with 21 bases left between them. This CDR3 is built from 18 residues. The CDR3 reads CASSGRARAFTSTDTQYF. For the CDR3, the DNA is TGTGCCAGCAGCGGCCGGGCCCGTGCCTTTACTAGCACAGATACGCAGTATTTT.

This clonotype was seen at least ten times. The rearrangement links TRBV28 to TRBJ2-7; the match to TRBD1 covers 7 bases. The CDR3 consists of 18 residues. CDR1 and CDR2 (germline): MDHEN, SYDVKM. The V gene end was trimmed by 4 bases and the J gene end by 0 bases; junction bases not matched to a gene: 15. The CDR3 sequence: CASSSNFNRGERSYEQYF. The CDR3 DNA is TGTGCCAGCAGTTCAAACTTCAACAGGGGCGAGCGCTCCTACGAGCAGTACTTC.

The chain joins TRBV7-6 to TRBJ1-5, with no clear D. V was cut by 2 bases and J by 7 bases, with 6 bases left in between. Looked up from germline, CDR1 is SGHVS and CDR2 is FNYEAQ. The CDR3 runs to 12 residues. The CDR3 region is CASSLSTQPQHF. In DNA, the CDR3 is TGTGCCAGCAGCTTATCCACCCAGCCCCAGCATTTT.

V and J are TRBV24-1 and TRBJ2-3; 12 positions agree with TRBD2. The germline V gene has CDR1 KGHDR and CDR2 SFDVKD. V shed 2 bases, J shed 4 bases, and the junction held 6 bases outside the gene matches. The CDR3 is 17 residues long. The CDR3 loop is CATSDSLAGGMADTQYF. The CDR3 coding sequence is TGTGCCACCAGTGATTCCCTAGCGGGGGGGATGGCAGATACGCAGTATTTT.

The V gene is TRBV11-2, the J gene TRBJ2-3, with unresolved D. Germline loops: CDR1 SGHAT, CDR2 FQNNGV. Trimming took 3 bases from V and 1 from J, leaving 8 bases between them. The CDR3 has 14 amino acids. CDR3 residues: CASSFRPGTDTQYF. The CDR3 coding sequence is TGTGCCAGCAGCTTCCGCCCGGGCACAGATACGCAGTATTTT.